This entry lists 25 T cell receptor beta chains sequenced from one sample in a study of CD8 T cells in Susac syndrome. RNA amounts of about 0.5 to 1 ug underwent reverse transcription with random hexamers. TCRdb processed the immunoSEQ multiplex PCR reads anew with MiXCR; each CDR3 protein has one entry. The sample has over 150,000 distinct CDR3 sequences, around 94% seen once; the top ten hold 0.095% to 0.1%. Sequenced input: CD4+ T cells from PBMCs. These receptors were taken from a human donor with Susac syndrome.

The CDR3 nucleotides read TGTGCCAGCAGTGCGGGGGAGGGCACTGAAGCTTTCTTT. Its translation is CASSAGEGTEAFF. The chain combines TRBV2 with TRBJ1-1; perhaps TRBD1 as D (5 bases). This CDR3 spans 13 amino acids. The germline V gene has CDR1 SNHLY and CDR2 FYNNEI. The V and J ends lost 4 bases and 4 bases respectively, with 10 bases between them.

This chain's CDR3 is CASSSQGSQPQHF. The CDR3 bases are TGTGCCAGCAGCTCACAGGGGAGTCAGCCCCAGCATTTT. The rearrangement joins TRBV12-3 or TRBV12-4 to TRBJ1-5; 7 bases agree with TRBD1. The V segment lost 6 bases and the J segment 6 bases; nucleotides outside the gene matches: 5. The CDR3 is 13 amino acids.

The DNA for the CDR3 is TGTGCCAGCTTCTTAAGCTCGGGACGGTACTACGAGCAGTACTTC. Its translation: CASFLSSGRYYEQYF. V gene TRBV28 combines with J gene TRBJ2-7; D is possibly TRBD1 or TRBD2 (5 bases each). The germline CDR1 and CDR2 sequences are MDHEN and SYDVKM. V was pared by 8 bases and J by 3 bases, with 20 bases between. There are 15 residues in the CDR3.

The rearrangement links TRBV7-8 to TRBJ2-7; the D call may be TRBD1 or TRBD2 (5 bases each). Trimming took 4 bases from V and 4 from J, leaving 17 bases between them. The CDR3 is made up of 15 amino acids. Germline CDR1 SGHVS, CDR2 FQNEAQ. CDR3 in DNA: TGTGCCAGCAGCTCCCCTGGACTCAGGGCTTACGAGCAGTACTTC. Amino acid sequence: CASSSPGLRAYEQYF.

The chain links TRBV23-1 to TRBJ2-2, with TRBD1 identical over 9 bases. TRBV23-1 belongs to the ORF category, with a function that is uncertain. This CDR3 has 19 residues. V was clipped by 3 bases and J by 6 bases; unmatched bases: 17. CDR3 amino acids: CASSQLLLNRDREPGELFF. The CDR3 DNA reads as TGCGCCAGCAGTCAGCTCCTCCTTAACCGGGACAGGGAGCCCGGGGAGCTGTTTTTT.

The rearrangement joins TRBV13 to TRBJ1-2; D uncertain. Trimming took 5 bases from V and 7 from J, leaving 14 bases between them. The CDR3 length is 13 residues. The V gene's germline CDR1 is PRHDT and CDR2 FYEKMQ (reference sequence). Here the CDR3 reads CASSIRGIGGYTF. CDR3 nucleotides: TGTGCCAGCAGCATCCGGGGAATCGGTGGCTACACCTTC.

The genes are TRBV19 and TRBJ2-5; D call uncertain. The V gene lost 3 bases and the J gene lost 2 bases, with 16 bases spanning the gap. Per germline, CDR1 LNHDA and CDR2 SQIVND (reference sequence). The CDR3 length is 16 residues. The CDR3 protein is CASSITLRLLQETQYF. The CDR3 coding sequence is TGTGCCAGTAGTATCACCCTCAGACTTCTACAAGAGACCCAGTACTTC.

On this clonotype itself: A read error may produce the germline difference seen at one junction end. CDR3 region: CSVEDLGGLTRF. The CDR3, as DNA: TGCAGCGTTGAAGATCTTGGGGGACTGACTCGATTC. V usage is TRBV29-1 and J usage is TRBJ1-2, with a tentative D call TRBD1 (5 bases). Germline V gene lookup returns CDR1 SQVTM and CDR2 ANQGSEA. The CDR3 extends over 12 amino acids.

The genes are TRBV20-1 and TRBJ1-1; D possibly corresponds to TRBD1 (6 bases). The V gene lost 0 bases and the J gene lost 2 bases, with 13 bases spanning the gap. Germline values: CDR1 DFQATT, CDR2 SNEGSKA (reference sequence). The CDR3 totals 15 residues. CDR3 DNA sequence: TGCAGTGCTAGAGAGATGGGCAGGGGAAACACTGAAGCTTTCTTT. It yields the protein CSAREMGRGNTEAFF.

V gene TRBV6-6 combines with J gene TRBJ2-5, with D perhaps matching TRBD1 (5 bases). Between the trimmed V and J ends, which lost 6 bases and 4 bases, there was a span of 15 bases. Germline V gene data show CDR1 as MNHNY and CDR2 as SVGAGI (reference sequence). The CDR3 has 14 amino acids. CDR3 amino acids: CASSQGVKRETQYF. The CDR3 nucleotides are TGTGCCAGCAGCCAAGGGGTCAAACGAGAGACCCAGTACTTC.

The chain has TRBV9 and TRBJ2-4; TRBD1 agrees at 10 bases. The germline CDR1 and CDR2 sequences are SGDLS and YYNGEE. J gave up 0 bases and V 4 bases, and 4 bases lay outside the gene matches. CDR3 length equals 16 residues. This CDR3 reads CASSPGQGPAKNIQYF. CDR3 coding DNA: TGTGCCAGCAGCCCGGGACAGGGGCCAGCCAAAAACATTCAGTACTTC.

The rearrangement links TRBV11-2 to TRBJ2-7; a possible D gene is TRBD2 (6 bases). Germline CDR1 SGHAT, CDR2 FQNNGV. Trimming took 0 bases from V and 5 from J, leaving 14 bases between them. The CDR3 spans 15 residues. Here the CDR3 DNA reads TGTGCCAGCAGCTTAGAGAAACGGGAGTTCGACGAGCAGTACTTC. Translated: CASSLEKREFDEQYF. The variable domain in full, with the rest retrieved from reference TRBV11-2 and TRBJ2-7, is EAGVAQSPRYKIIEKRQSVAFWCNPISGHATLYWYQQILGQGPKLLIQFQNNGVVDDSQLPKDRFSAERLKGVDSTLKIQPAKLEDSAVYLCASSLEKREFDEQYFGPGTRLTVT.

The chain combines TRBV6-2 or TRBV6-3 with TRBJ2-1; TRBD2 matches 11 bases. The ends lost 6 bases at V and 10 bases at J; junction bases unmatched: 8. The CDR3 extends over 14 amino acids. Germline CDR1 and CDR2: MNHEY and SVGEGT. CDR3 region: CASRLAGEGREQFF. The CDR3 region has the DNA TGTGCCAGCAGACTAGCGGGAGAAGGGCGGGAGCAGTTCTTC.

The chain links TRBV4-1 to TRBJ2-5; 10 positions match TRBD2. The CDR3 runs 18 residues. After removal of 4 bases from V and 2 bases from J, the junction contained 13 bases not matched to a gene. The germline V gene has CDR1 MGHRA and CDR2 YSYEKL. In DNA, the CDR3 is TGCGCCAGCAGCCCCCAAGGTTGGGCTAGCGGGGGACAAGAGACCCAGTACTTC. Translating gives CASSPQGWASGGQETQYF.

The chain recombines TRBV18 with TRBJ1-1, with TRBD1 matching 10 bases. This CDR3 contains 16 residues. Unmatched junction bases numbered 4, after V lost 3 bases and J lost 0 bases. Germline CDR1 and CDR2: KGHSH and LQKENI. The CDR3 loop is CASSPRTGGMNTEAFF. The DNA for the CDR3 is TGTGCCAGCTCACCGCGGACAGGGGGGATGAACACTGAAGCTTTCTTT.

This chain connects TRBV7-2 to TRBJ2-7; 11 bases fit TRBD2. The CDR3 loop spans 16 amino acids. CDR1 and CDR2 (germline): SGHTA, FQGNSA. The J segment lost 6 bases and the V segment lost 5 bases, leaving 12 bases of the junction unmatched. The DNA for the CDR3 is TGTGCCAGCAGCCCCAGACTAGCGGGATTTCGGGTCGAGCAGTACTTC. Encoded protein: CASSPRLAGFRVEQYF.

The chain is built from TRBV20-1 and TRBJ2-4, with 7 bases lining up with TRBD1. The V gene's germline CDR1 is DFQATT and CDR2 SNEGSKA (reference sequence). The junction had 7 bases not matched to a gene; V was cut back by 1 base and J by 4 bases. CDR3 length equals 15 residues. The CDR3 DNA reads TGCAGTGCTAGAGCCGAAGGGACAGATAAAAACATTCAGTACTTC. Translation: CSARAEGTDKNIQYF.

The chain is built from TRBV18 and TRBJ1-6; weak D call: TRBD1 (6 bases). Deletions cut 0 bases from V and 14 bases from J, with 17 bases between. CDR3 length: 15 residues. Germline V lookup: CDR1 KGHSH, CDR2 LQKENI. The DNA for the CDR3 is TGTGCCAGCTCACCACCGAACAGGGCGGAGGTGGCCCTCCACTTT. Translation: CASSPPNRAEVALHF.

This chain joins TRBV4-2 and TRBJ2-7; D may be TRBD1 (6 bases). The CDR3 has 15 residues. Germline lookup yields CDR1 LGHNA and CDR2 YNFKEQ. V dropped 4 bases and J dropped 4 bases, with 17 bases sitting between them. CDR3 sequence (DNA): TGTGCCAGCAGCCCACGGACAGCTTCTGGGTACGAGCAGTACTTC. This sequence encodes CASSPRTASGYEQYF.

The CDR3 nucleotides read TGTGCCAGCAGTCCCCAGGGGGCTGGCTATGGCTACACCTTC. This codes for CASSPQGAGYGYTF. This chain connects TRBV6-2 or TRBV6-3 to TRBJ1-2, with 8 bases identical to TRBD1. The V and J ends lost 5 bases and 4 bases, in that order; junction bases with no gene match: 6. The CDR3 spans 14 residues. The germline gives CDR1 MNHEY, CDR2 SVGEGT.

The J gene is TRBJ2-3, the V gene TRBV5-1; TRBD2 matches at 9 bases. This CDR3 spans 16 amino acids. The germline gives CDR1 SGHRS, CDR2 YFSETQ. V lost 0 bases and J lost 2; bases outside the gene matches: 4. DNA of the CDR3: TGCGCCAGCAGCTTGGGATCTAGCGGGGCCACAGATACGCAGTATTTT. Amino acid sequence: CASSLGSSGATDTQYF.

This clonotype was seen once. V is TRBV9 and J is TRBJ1-1; D gene uncertain. Germline V gives CDR1 SGDLS, CDR2 YYNGEE. Between the trimmed V and J ends, which lost 3 bases and 1 base, there was a span of 13 bases. CDR3 length equals 15 residues. The CDR3 region has the DNA TGTGCCAGCAGCGGTGGCTCCTCGAGGAACACTGAAGCTTTCTTT. This sequence encodes CASSGGSSRNTEAFF.

DNA for the CDR3: TGTGCCTGGAGGCACGGGAGCCTCTACGAGCAGTACTTC. As protein: CAWRHGSLYEQYF. The rearrangement links TRBV30 to TRBJ2-7; D is possibly TRBD2 (6 bases). In germline, CDR1 is GTSNPN, CDR2 SVGIG (reference sequence). Trimming left V 3 bases short and J 3 bases short, with 12 bases between. The CDR3 length is 13 residues. Complete variable domain (other parts from reference TRBV30 and TRBJ2-7): SQTIHQWPATLVQPVGSPLSLECTVEGTSNPNLYWYRQAAGRGLQLLFYSVGIGQISSEVPQNLSASRPQDRQFILSSKKLLLSDSGFYLCAWRHGSLYEQYFGPGTRLTVT.

The gene calls are TRBV19 and TRBJ2-5, with D possibly being TRBD1 (6 bases). This CDR3 comprises 16 residues. V was trimmed by 5 bases and J by 1 base, leaving 17 bases between them. Germline V CDR1 and CDR2: LNHDA, SQIVND (reference sequence). The CDR3 coding sequence is TGTGCCAGTAGTGGATCTCAGGGACACCCCCAAGAGACCCAGTACTTC. Its translation is CASSGSQGHPQETQYF. Full variable domain (missing parts from reference TRBV19 and TRBJ2-5): DGGITQSPKYLFRKEGQNVTLSCEQNLNHDAMYWYRQDPGQGLRLIYYSQIVNDFQKGDIAEGYSVSREKKESFPLTVTSAQKNPTAFYLCASSGSQGHPQETQYFGPGTRLLVL.

This chain joins TRBV7-6 and TRBJ2-5; D is unresolved. V gave up 4 bases and J gave up 4 bases, with 7 bases separating them. This CDR3 is built from 12 residues. Germline V gene data show CDR1 as SGHVS and CDR2 as FNYEAQ. CDR3 nucleotide sequence: TGTGCCAGCAGCTCGCCCTTAGAGACCCAGTACTTC. Its protein is CASSSPLETQYF.